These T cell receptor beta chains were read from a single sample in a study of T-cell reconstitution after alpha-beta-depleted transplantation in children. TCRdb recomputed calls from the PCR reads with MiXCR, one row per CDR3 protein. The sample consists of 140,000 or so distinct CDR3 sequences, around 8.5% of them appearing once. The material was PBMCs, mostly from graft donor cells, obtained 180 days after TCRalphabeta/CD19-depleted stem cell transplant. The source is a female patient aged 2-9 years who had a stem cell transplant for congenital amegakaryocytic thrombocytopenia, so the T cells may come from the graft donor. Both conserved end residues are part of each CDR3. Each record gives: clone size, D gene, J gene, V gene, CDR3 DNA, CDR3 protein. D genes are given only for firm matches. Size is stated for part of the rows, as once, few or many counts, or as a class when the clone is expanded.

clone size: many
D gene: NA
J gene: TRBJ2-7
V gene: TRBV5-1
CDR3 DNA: TGCGCCAGCAGCTTGGCCGGCGGAGGGGGCGAGCAGTACTTC
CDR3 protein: CASSLAGGGGEQYF

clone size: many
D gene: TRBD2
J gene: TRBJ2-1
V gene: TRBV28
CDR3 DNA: TGTGCCAGCAGCAGGACTAGCGGGGTGATCTACAATGAGCAGTTCTTC
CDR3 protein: CASSRTSGVIYNEQFF

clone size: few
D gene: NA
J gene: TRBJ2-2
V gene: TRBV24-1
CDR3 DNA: TGTGCCACCAGTGTAAACGCGGTCGGGGAGCTGTTTTTT
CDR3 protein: CATSVNAVGELFF

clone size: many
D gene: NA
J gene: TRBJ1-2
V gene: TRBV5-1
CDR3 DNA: TGCGCCAGCAGCTTGGAAGGACAGAACGGCTACACCTTC
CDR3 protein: CASSLEGQNGYTF

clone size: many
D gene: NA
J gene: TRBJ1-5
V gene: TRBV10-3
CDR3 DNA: TGTGCCATCAGTGAGGGACCTTATAGCAATCAGCCCCAGCATTTT
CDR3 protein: CAISEGPYSNQPQHF

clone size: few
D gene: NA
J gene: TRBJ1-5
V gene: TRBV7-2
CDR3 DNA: TGTGCCAGCAGCTTAGTTTGGCGACAGCCCCAGCATTTT
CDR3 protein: CASSLVWRQPQHF

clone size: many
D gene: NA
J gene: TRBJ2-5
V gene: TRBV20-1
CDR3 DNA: TGCAGTGCAATGACTCCGCTGACCCAGTACTTC
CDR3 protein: CSAMTPLTQYF

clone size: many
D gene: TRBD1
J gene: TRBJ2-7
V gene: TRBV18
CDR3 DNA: TGTGCCAGCTCACCGGGACAGACTTACGAGCAGTACTTC
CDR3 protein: CASSPGQTYEQYF

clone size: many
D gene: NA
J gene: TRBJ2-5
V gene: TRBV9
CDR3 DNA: TGTGCCAGCGGGCGTCACAGGGACCAAGAGACCCAGTACTTC
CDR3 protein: CASGRHRDQETQYF

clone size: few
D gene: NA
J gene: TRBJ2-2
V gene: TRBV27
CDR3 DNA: TGTGCCAGCAGTCTTGGACGAGCGGGGGAGCTGTTTTTT
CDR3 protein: CASSLGRAGELFF

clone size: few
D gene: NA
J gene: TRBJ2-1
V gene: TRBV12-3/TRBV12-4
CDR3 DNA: TGTGCCAGCAGTCTCCCCCCTTGGGCGGTAGAAGGAAATGAGCAGTTCTTC
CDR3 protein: CASSLPPWAVEGNEQFF

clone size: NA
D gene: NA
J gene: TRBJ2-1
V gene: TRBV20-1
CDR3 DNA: TGCAGTGCTAGCAAGGGACTTCCCAATGAGCAGTTCTTC
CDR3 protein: CSASKGLPNEQFF

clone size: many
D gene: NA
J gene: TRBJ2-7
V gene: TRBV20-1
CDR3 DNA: TGCAGTGCTAGAGTTCAGGGGTACAACGAGCAGTACTTC
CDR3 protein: CSARVQGYNEQYF

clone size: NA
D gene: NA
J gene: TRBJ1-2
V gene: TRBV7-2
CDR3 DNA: TGTGCCAGCAGCTTCCGTGGAGGTAGTTATGGCTACACCTTC
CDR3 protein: CASSFRGGSYGYTF

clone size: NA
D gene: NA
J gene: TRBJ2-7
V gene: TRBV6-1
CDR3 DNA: TGTGCCAGCATGTGGGGGGGCTCTCCCTACGAGCAGTACTTC
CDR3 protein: CASMWGGSPYEQYF

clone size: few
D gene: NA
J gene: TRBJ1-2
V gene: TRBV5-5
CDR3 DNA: TGTGCCAGCCGGTCAGGGAATGGCTACACCTTC
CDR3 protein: CASRSGNGYTF

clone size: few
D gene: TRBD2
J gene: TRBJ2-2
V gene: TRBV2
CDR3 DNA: TGTGCCAGGCAACCAGCGGGGGGCACCGGGGAGCTGTTTTTT
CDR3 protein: CARQPAGGTGELFF

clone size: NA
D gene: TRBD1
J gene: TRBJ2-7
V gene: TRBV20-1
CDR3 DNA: TGCAGTGCCGGGACAGAAAACGCTTTCTACGAGCAGTACTTC
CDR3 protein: CSAGTENAFYEQYF

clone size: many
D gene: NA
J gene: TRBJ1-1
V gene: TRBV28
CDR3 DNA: TGTGCCAGCAGCTTTGGGATGCAGGCTAACACTGAAGCTTTCTTT
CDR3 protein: CASSFGMQANTEAFF

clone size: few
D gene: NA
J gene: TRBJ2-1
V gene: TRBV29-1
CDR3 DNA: TGCAGCGTTGAAGATCGGGGGGCAGCAGGGATGTTCTTC
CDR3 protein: CSVEDRGAAGMFF

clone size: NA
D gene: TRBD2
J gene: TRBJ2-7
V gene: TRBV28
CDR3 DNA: TGTGCCAGCAGTTTCTTGAAGACTAGCGAGCAATACGAGCAGTACTTC
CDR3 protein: CASSFLKTSEQYEQYF

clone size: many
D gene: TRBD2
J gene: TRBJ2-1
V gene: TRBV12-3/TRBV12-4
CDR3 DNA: TGTGCCAGCAGTGGTAGCGGGGGACTCTACAATGAGCAGTTCTTC
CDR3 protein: CASSGSGGLYNEQFF

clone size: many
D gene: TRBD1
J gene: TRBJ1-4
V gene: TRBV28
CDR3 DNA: TGTGCCAGCAGCATCGACAGGGGAAGTGAAAAACTGTTTTTT
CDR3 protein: CASSIDRGSEKLFF

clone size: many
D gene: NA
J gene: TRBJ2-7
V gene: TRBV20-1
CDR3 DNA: TGCAGTGCTATCGGACAATACGAGCAGTACTTC
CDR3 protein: CSAIGQYEQYF

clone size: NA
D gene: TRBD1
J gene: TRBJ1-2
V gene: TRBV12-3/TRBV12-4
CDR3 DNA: TGTGCCAGCAGTTCGACGCAGACAGGGTATGGCTACACCTTC
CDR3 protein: CASSSTQTGYGYTF

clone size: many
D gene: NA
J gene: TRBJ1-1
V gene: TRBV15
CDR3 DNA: TGTGCCACCAGCACAGGTTCGTCCCCGGACACTGAAGCTTTCTTT
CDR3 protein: CATSTGSSPDTEAFF

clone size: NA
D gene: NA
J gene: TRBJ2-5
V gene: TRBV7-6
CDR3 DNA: TGTGCCAGCAGCCAGACAGGACAAGAGACCCAGTACTTC
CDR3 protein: CASSQTGQETQYF

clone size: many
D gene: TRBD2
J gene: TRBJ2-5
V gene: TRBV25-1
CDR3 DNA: TGTGCCAGCAGTGAAGGGACTAGCGGGAGGTACCAAGAGACCCAGTACTTC
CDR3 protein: CASSEGTSGRYQETQYF

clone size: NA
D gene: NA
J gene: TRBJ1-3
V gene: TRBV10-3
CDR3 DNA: TGTGCCATCAGTTACTCTGGAAACACCATATATTTT
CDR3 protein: CAISYSGNTIYF